A selection of T cell receptor beta chains follows, all from one sample in a study of shared clonotypes between healthy human individuals. The method was immunoSEQ multiplex PCR; TCRdb's version includes in-frame clones alone and lacks a portion of them. The sample lists around 2,000,000 clones, just over 90% occurring once. The sequencing sample was made of naive CD8+ T cells from PBMCs. These receptors all stem from a man aged 18 to 29 in good health. Some clones in this sample may be carry-over from other donors' samples. The CDR3 runs from the conserved cysteine through the conserved F or W. The D gene is left open where the match is weak. The listing skips clone size in some rows; elsewhere it reads once, few, many or a size class.

v_call: TRBV9
clone_size: few
d_call: TRBD1
j_call: TRBJ1-1
cdr3_nt: TGTGCCAGCAGCGCTTGGACAGGCCTGAACACTGAAGCTTTCTTT
cdr3_aa: CASSAWTGLNTEAFF

v_call: TRBV18
clone_size: NA
d_call: NA
j_call: TRBJ1-4
cdr3_nt: TGTGCCAGCTCACCCCCAACACCCAGCCCGGGTGAAAAACTGTTTTTT
cdr3_aa: CASSPPTPSPGEKLFF

v_call: TRBV29-1
clone_size: NA
d_call: NA
j_call: TRBJ2-1
cdr3_nt: TGCAGCCTTTGGCTAGTTGACAATGAGCAGTTCTTC
cdr3_aa: CSLWLVDNEQFF

v_call: TRBV6-5
clone_size: NA
d_call: NA
j_call: TRBJ1-2
cdr3_nt: TGTGCCACCCGTCACAGCTACTATGGCTACACCTTC
cdr3_aa: CATRHSYYGYTF

v_call: TRBV15
clone_size: NA
d_call: TRBD2
j_call: TRBJ2-3
cdr3_nt: TGTGCCACCAGCAGTTCCTGGACTAGCGGGAGTATCTCAGATACGCAGTATTTT
cdr3_aa: CATSSSWTSGSISDTQYF

v_call: TRBV4-2
clone_size: once
d_call: NA
j_call: TRBJ2-5
cdr3_nt: TGTGCCAGCAGCCGATCGGGAAGGGTACAGGCGGGGGAGACCCAGTACTTC
cdr3_aa: CASSRSGRVQAGETQYF

v_call: TRBV6-1
clone_size: once
d_call: NA
j_call: TRBJ2-2
cdr3_nt: TGTGCCAGCAGTGAGGGCAGCTCTAACACCGGGGAGCTGTTTTTT
cdr3_aa: CASSEGSSNTGELFF

v_call: TRBV4-2
clone_size: NA
d_call: NA
j_call: TRBJ2-7
cdr3_nt: TGTGCCAGCAACCAAAACAGGGCGGCCTACGAGCAGTACTTC
cdr3_aa: CASNQNRAAYEQYF

v_call: TRBV7-3
clone_size: NA
d_call: TRBD2
j_call: TRBJ2-2
cdr3_nt: TGTGCCAGCAGCCCGCGGGAGGGTCGGACCGGGGAGCTGTTTTTT
cdr3_aa: CASSPREGRTGELFF

v_call: TRBV5-4
clone_size: NA
d_call: TRBD2
j_call: TRBJ2-5
cdr3_nt: TGTGCCAGCAGCTTGTGGACTAGCGGGAGGGGGACCGAGACCCAGTACTTC
cdr3_aa: CASSLWTSGRGTETQYF

v_call: TRBV2
clone_size: NA
d_call: NA
j_call: TRBJ1-5
cdr3_nt: TGTGCCAGCAGTCCCCTGTGGGGGAATAGCAATCAGCCCCAGCATTTT
cdr3_aa: CASSPLWGNSNQPQHF

v_call: TRBV2
clone_size: NA
d_call: TRBD1
j_call: TRBJ2-5
cdr3_nt: TGTGCCAGCAGTGAAGCTGCGACAGGGGTGGGAGAGACCCAGTACTTC
cdr3_aa: CASSEAATGVGETQYF

v_call: TRBV6-1
clone_size: NA
d_call: TRBD1
j_call: TRBJ1-5
cdr3_nt: TGTGCCAGCAGTGGTAACAGGGGTGCTCAGCCCCAGCATTTT
cdr3_aa: CASSGNRGAQPQHF

v_call: TRBV4-1
clone_size: NA
d_call: TRBD1
j_call: TRBJ1-4
cdr3_nt: TGCGCCAGCAGCCAATTAGGGACAGGGGCTAATGAAAAACTGTTTTTT
cdr3_aa: CASSQLGTGANEKLFF

v_call: TRBV7-9
clone_size: NA
d_call: NA
j_call: TRBJ2-5
cdr3_nt: TGTGCCAGCAGCCCAGGGCGGGCCGAGACCCAGTACTTC
cdr3_aa: CASSPGRAETQYF

v_call: TRBV29-1
clone_size: NA
d_call: NA
j_call: TRBJ2-5
cdr3_nt: TGCAGCGTTGATTATGGCTGGCGGGAACAAGAGACCCAGTACTTC
cdr3_aa: CSVDYGWREQETQYF

v_call: TRBV29-1
clone_size: NA
d_call: TRBD2
j_call: TRBJ2-5
cdr3_nt: TGCAGCGTCCGCCGTCGACTAGCGGGAGAAGAGACCCAGTACTTC
cdr3_aa: CSVRRRLAGEETQYF

v_call: TRBV9
clone_size: once
d_call: TRBD1
j_call: TRBJ2-1
cdr3_nt: TGTGCCAGCAGTGCCGACAGGGGGCCGTTCAATGAGCAGTTCTTC
cdr3_aa: CASSADRGPFNEQFF

v_call: TRBV18
clone_size: NA
d_call: NA
j_call: TRBJ2-3
cdr3_nt: TGTGCCAGCTCACCACCATCAGATACGCAGTATTTT
cdr3_aa: CASSPPSDTQYF

v_call: TRBV6-5
clone_size: once
d_call: TRBD1
j_call: TRBJ2-3
cdr3_nt: TGTGCCAGCAGTTCCCAGAGGACAGGGGATACGCAGTATTTT
cdr3_aa: CASSSQRTGDTQYF

v_call: TRBV4-2
clone_size: NA
d_call: NA
j_call: TRBJ1-1
cdr3_nt: TGTGCCAGCAGCCAAGATTCGGGGGCGGATACTGAAGCTTTCTTT
cdr3_aa: CASSQDSGADTEAFF

v_call: TRBV5-8
clone_size: NA
d_call: TRBD1
j_call: TRBJ1-4
cdr3_nt: TGTGCCAGCAGCTTAGTACAGGGGGCGCGGGTGGATGAAAAACTGTTTTTT
cdr3_aa: CASSLVQGARVDEKLFF

v_call: TRBV27
clone_size: NA
d_call: NA
j_call: TRBJ2-5
cdr3_nt: TGTGCCAGCAGTGGGTTCGACAGTCGGGAGACCCAGTACTTC
cdr3_aa: CASSGFDSRETQYF

v_call: TRBV7-9
clone_size: NA
d_call: TRBD1
j_call: TRBJ1-1
cdr3_nt: TGTGCCAGCAGGGGACAGGGGGCTGACACTGAAGCTTTCTTT
cdr3_aa: CASRGQGADTEAFF

v_call: TRBV11-3
clone_size: NA
d_call: TRBD2
j_call: TRBJ2-3
cdr3_nt: TGTGCCAGCAGCTTTAGCGGGGGAGGCGGCACAGATACGCAGTATTTT
cdr3_aa: CASSFSGGGGTDTQYF

v_call: TRBV5-6
clone_size: NA
d_call: NA
j_call: TRBJ1-2
cdr3_nt: TGTGCCAGCGCGCTTGGTGGGCACTATGGCTACACCTTC
cdr3_aa: CASALGGHYGYTF

v_call: TRBV7-9
clone_size: NA
d_call: NA
j_call: TRBJ1-5
cdr3_nt: TGTGCCAGCAGCTTAGGTGTTAATCAGCCCCAGCATTTT
cdr3_aa: CASSLGVNQPQHF

v_call: TRBV27
clone_size: NA
d_call: NA
j_call: TRBJ2-5
cdr3_nt: TGTGCCAGCAGTGGAGACTTAGGAGAGGGGACCCAGTACTTC
cdr3_aa: CASSGDLGEGTQYF

v_call: TRBV6-6
clone_size: NA
d_call: TRBD2
j_call: TRBJ2-3
cdr3_nt: TGTGCCAGCAGTTATATCGCCGGGAGGGCAGATACGCAGTATTTT
cdr3_aa: CASSYIAGRADTQYF

v_call: TRBV27
clone_size: NA
d_call: TRBD2
j_call: TRBJ2-4
cdr3_nt: TGTGCCAGCAGCTTGACTAGCAGTAAAAACATTCAGTACTTC
cdr3_aa: CASSLTSSKNIQYF

v_call: TRBV19
clone_size: NA
d_call: NA
j_call: TRBJ1-2
cdr3_nt: TGTGCCAGTAGTATCCCAGAGGGCCTCGGTTTTAACTATGGCTACACCTTC
cdr3_aa: CASSIPEGLGFNYGYTF

v_call: TRBV29-1
clone_size: NA
d_call: NA
j_call: TRBJ2-1
cdr3_nt: TGCAGCGTTGAAGTTGAACGGGACTCAATCTACAATGAGCAGTTCTTC
cdr3_aa: CSVEVERDSIYNEQFF

v_call: TRBV28
clone_size: NA
d_call: NA
j_call: TRBJ1-3
cdr3_nt: TGTGCCAGCAGTACCCCGACCACGGACAAAAGGCACACCATATATTTT
cdr3_aa: CASSTPTTDKRHTIYF